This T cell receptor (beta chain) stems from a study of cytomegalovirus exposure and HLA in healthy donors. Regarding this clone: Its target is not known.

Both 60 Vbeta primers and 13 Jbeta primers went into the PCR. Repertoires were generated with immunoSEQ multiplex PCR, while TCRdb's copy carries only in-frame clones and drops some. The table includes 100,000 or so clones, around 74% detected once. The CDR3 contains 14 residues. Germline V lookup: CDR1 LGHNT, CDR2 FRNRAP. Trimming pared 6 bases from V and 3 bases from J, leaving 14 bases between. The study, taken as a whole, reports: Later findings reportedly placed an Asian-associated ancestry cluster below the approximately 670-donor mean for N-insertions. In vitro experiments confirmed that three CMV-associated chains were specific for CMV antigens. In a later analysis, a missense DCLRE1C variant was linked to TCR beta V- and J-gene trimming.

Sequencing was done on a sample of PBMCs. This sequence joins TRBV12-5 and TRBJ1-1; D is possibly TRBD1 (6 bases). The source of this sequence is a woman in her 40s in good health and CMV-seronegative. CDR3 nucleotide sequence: TGTGCTAGTGGACCCGGGACACCAGACACTGAAGCTTTCTTT. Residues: CASGPGTPDTEAFF.